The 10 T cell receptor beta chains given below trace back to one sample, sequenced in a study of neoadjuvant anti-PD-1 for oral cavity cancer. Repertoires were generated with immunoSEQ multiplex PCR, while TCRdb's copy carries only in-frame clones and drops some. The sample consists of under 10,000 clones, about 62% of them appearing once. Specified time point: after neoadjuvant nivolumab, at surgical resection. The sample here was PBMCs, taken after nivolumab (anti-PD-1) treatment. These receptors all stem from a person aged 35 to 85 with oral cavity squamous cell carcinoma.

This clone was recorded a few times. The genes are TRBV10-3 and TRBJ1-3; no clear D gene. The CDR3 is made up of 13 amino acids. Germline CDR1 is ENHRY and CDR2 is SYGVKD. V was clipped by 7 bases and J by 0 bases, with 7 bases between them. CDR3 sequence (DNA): TGTGCCATCAAGGAAGCCTCTGGAAACACCATATATTTT. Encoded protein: CAIKEASGNTIYF.

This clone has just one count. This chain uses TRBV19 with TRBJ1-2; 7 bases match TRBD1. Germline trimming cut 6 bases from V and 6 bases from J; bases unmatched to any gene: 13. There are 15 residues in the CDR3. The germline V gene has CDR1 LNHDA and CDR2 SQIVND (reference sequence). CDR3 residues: CASSPTRQGRNGYTF. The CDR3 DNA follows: TGTGCCAGTAGCCCAACTCGACAGGGCCGGAATGGCTACACCTTC. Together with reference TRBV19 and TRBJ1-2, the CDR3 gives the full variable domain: DGGITQSPKYLFRKEGQNVTLSCEQNLNHDAMYWYRQDPGQGLRLIYYSQIVNDFQKGDIAEGYSVSREKKESFPLTVTSAQKNPTAFYLCASSPTRQGRNGYTFGSGTRLTVV.

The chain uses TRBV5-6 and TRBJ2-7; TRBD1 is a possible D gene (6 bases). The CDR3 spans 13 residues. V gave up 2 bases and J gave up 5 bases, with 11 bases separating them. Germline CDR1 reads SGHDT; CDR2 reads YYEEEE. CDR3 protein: CASSFTGIHEQYF. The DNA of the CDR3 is TGTGCCAGCAGCTTTACAGGGATCCACGAGCAGTACTTC.

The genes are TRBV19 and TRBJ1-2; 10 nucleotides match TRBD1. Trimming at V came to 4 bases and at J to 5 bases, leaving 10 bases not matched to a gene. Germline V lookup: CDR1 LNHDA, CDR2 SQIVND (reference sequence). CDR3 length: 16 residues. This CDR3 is CASSNYGTGVIYGYTF. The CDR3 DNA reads TGTGCCAGTAGTAACTACGGGACAGGGGTAATTTATGGCTACACCTTC.

The CDR3, as DNA: TGTGCCAGCAGCTTAGAGGGCAGGGTACAAGAGACCCAGTACTTC. Translating gives CASSLEGRVQETQYF. The chain is built from TRBV11-1 and TRBJ2-5; D might be TRBD1 (5 bases). Trimming stripped 1 base from V and 2 bases from J, with 11 bases between. The CDR3 is 15 residues long. Germline V gene sequence: CDR1 SGHAT, CDR2 FQDESV (reference sequence).

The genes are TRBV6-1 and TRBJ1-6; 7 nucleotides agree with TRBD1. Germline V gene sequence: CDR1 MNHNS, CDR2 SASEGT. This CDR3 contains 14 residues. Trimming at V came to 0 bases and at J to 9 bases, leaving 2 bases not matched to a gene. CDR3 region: CASSEAGGASPLHF. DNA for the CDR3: TGTGCCAGCAGTGAAGCAGGGGGCGCTTCACCCCTCCACTTT.

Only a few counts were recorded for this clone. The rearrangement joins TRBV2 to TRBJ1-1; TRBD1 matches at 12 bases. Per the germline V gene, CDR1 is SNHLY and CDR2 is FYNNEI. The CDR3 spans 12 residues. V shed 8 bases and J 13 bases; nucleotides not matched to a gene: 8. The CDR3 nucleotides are TGTGCCAGCGGATCGGGACAGGGGGCGAGTTTCTTT. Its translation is CASGSGQGASFF.

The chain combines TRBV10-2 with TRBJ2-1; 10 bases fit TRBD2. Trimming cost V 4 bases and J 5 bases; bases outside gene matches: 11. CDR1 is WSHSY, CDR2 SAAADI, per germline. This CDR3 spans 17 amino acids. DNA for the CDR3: TGCGCCAGCAGTGGGGAGCGGGGGGGAACCTCTGACAATGAGCAGTTCTTC. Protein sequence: CASSGERGGTSDNEQFF.

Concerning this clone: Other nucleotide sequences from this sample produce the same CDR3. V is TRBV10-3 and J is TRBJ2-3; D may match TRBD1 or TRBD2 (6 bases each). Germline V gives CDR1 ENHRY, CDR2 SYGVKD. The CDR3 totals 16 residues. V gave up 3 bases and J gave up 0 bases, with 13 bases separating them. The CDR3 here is CAISEQGLTSTDTQYF. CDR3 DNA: TGTGCCATCAGTGAACAGGGACTTACTAGCACAGATACGCAGTATTTT.

CDR3 DNA: TGTGCCAGCTCTCCAAGGCCCCAGGTCTTACGCACAGATACGCAGTATTTT. Protein sequence: CASSPRPQVLRTDTQYF. The V call is TRBV18, the J call TRBJ2-3; the D is unclear. V was trimmed by 6 bases and J by 1 base, leaving 20 bases between them. Germline CDR1 and CDR2: KGHSH and LQKENI. The CDR3 loop spans 17 amino acids.